This T cell receptor (beta chain) was found in a study of blood T cell repertoires in COVID-19. Sequenced by immunoSEQ multiplex PCR; TCRdb stores in-frame clones only, minus some. The data show under 95,000 clones, about 70% seen once. The CDR3 runs to 12 residues. The V segment lost 6 bases and the J segment 3 bases; nucleotides outside the gene matches: 1. CDR1 is MNHEY and CDR2 is SVGAGI in the germline V gene. This TCR came from a man between 45 and 60 years old with active or convalescent COVID-19. The sequenced sample was peripheral blood. The chain combines TRBV6-5 with TRBJ1-2, with 7 bases fitting TRBD1. As DNA, the CDR3 is TGTGCCAGCAGCAGGGGGGACTATGGCTACACCTTC. Translated, it gives CASSRGDYGYTF.